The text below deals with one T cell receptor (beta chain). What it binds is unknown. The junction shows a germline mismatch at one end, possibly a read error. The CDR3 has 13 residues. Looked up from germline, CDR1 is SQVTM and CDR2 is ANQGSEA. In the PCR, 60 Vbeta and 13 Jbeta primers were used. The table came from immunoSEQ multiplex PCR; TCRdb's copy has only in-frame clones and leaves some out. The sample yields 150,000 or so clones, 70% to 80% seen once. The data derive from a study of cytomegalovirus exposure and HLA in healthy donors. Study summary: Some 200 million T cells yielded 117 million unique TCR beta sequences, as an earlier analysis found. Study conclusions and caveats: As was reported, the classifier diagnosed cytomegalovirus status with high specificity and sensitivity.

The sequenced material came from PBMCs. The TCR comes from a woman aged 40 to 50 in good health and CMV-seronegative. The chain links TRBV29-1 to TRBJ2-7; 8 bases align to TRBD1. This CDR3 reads CSVEAGTGTGPIF. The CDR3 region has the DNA TGCAGCGTTGAAGCGGGGACCGGGACAGGCCCTATCTTC.